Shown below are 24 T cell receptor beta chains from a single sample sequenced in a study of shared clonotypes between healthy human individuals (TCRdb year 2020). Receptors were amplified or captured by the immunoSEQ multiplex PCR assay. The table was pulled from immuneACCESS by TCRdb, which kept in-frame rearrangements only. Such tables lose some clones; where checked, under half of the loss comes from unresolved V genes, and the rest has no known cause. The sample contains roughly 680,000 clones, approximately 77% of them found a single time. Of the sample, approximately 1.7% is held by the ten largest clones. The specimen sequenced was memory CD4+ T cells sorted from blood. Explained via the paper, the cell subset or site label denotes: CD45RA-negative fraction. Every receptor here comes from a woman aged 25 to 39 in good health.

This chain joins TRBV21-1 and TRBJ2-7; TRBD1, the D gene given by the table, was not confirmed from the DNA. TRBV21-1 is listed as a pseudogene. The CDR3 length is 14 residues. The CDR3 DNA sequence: TGTGCCAGCAGGCCTGACAGGGGGCTCTACGAGCAGTACTTC. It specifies CASRPDRGLYEQYF.

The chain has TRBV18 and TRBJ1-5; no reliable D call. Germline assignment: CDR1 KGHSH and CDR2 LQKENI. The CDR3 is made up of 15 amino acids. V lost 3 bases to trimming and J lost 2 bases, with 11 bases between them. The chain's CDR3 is CASSPDRVGNQPQHF. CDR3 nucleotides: TGTGCCAGCTCACCTGACCGGGTTGGCAATCAGCCCCAGCATTTT.

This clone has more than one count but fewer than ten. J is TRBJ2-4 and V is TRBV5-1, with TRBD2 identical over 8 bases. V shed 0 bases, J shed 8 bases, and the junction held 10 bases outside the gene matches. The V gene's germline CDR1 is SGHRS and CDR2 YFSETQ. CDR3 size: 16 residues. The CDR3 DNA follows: TGCGCCAGCAGCTTGGTGCCCGGACTAGCTTTTGACATTCAGTACTTC. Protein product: CASSLVPGLAFDIQYF.

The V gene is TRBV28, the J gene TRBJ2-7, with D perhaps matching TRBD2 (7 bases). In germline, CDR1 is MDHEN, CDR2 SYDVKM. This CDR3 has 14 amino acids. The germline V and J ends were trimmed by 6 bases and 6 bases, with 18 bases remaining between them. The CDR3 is CASSTRGGGSEQYF. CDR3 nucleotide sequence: TGTGCCAGCAGCACAAGGGGGGGAGGTTCCGAGCAGTACTTC.

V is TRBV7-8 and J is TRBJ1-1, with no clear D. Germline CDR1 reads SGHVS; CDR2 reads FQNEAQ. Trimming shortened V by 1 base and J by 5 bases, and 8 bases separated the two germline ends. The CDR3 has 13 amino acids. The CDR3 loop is CASSLGAGTEAFF. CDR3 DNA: TGTGCCAGCAGCTTAGGGGCAGGAACTGAAGCTTTCTTT.

The CDR3 DNA follows: TGTGCCAGCAGTTTCTTGACGGGAGACGCCGGGGAGCTGTTTTTT. This sequence encodes CASSFLTGDAGELFF. This chain links TRBV6-6 with TRBJ2-2; perhaps TRBD2 as D (6 bases). This CDR3 has 15 amino acids. The V end lost 4 bases, the J end lost 6 bases, and 15 bases lay between the germline ends. Germline V gene lookup returns CDR1 MNHNY and CDR2 SVGAGI (reference sequence).

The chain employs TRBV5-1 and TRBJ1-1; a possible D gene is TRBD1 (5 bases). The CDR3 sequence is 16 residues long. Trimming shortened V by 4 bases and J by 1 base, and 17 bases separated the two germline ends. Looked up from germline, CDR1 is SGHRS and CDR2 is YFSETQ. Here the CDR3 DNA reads TGCGCCAGCAGCGTCCAGGGTGGTAATAGGAACACTGAAGCTTTCTTT. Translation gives CASSVQGGNRNTEAFF.

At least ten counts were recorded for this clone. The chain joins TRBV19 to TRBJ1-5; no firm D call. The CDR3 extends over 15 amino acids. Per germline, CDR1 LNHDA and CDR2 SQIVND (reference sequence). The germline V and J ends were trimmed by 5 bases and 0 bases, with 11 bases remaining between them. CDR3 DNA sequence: TGTGCCAGTAGTCCCCGGAGTGATAGCAATCAGCCCCAGCATTTT. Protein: CASSPRSDSNQPQHF.

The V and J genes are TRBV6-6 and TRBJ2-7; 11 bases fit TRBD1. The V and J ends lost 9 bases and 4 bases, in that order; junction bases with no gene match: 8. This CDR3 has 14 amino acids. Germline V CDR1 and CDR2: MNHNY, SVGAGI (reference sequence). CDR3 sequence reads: CASWDRGVGYEQYF. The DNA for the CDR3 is TGTGCCAGTTGGGACAGGGGGGTAGGTTACGAGCAGTACTTC.

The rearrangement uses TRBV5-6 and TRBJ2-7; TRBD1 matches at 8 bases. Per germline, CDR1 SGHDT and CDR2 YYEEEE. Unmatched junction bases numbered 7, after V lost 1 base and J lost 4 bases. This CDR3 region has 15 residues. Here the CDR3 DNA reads TGTGCCAGCAGCTTGTTGGGACAGGAGGGATACGAGCAGTACTTC. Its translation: CASSLLGQEGYEQYF.

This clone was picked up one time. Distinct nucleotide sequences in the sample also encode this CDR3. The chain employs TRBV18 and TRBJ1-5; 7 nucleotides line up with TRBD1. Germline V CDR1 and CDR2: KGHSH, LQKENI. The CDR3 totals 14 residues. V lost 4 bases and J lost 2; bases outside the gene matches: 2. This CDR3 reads CASSRTGGNQPQHF. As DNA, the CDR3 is TGTGCCAGCTCACGTACAGGGGGCAATCAGCCCCAGCATTTT.

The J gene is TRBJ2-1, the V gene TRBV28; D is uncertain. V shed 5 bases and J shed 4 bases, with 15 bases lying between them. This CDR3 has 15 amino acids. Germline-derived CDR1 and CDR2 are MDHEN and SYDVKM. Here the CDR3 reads CASSPSDDGYNEQFF. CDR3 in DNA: TGTGCCAGCAGTCCCTCTGACGACGGATACAATGAGCAGTTCTTC.

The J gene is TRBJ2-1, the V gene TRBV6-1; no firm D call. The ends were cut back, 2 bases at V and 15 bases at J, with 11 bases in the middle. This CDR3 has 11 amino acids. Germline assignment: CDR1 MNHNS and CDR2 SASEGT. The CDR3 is CASSEKVAGFF. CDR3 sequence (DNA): TGTGCCAGCAGTGAAAAGGTCGCCGGGTTCTTC.

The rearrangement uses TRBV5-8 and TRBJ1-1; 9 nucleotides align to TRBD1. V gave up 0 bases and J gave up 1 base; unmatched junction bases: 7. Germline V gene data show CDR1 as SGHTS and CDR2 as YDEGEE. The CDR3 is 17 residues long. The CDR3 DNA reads TGTGCCAGCAGCTTGGGACAGGGGGTGTTTTGGAACACTGAAGCTTTCTTT. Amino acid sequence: CASSLGQGVFWNTEAFF.

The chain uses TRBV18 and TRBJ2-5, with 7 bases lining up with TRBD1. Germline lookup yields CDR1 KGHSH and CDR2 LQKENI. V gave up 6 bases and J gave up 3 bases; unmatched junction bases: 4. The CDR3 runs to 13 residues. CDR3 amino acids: CASSQGTEETQYF. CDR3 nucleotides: TGTGCCAGCTCCCAGGGGACAGAAGAGACCCAGTACTTC.

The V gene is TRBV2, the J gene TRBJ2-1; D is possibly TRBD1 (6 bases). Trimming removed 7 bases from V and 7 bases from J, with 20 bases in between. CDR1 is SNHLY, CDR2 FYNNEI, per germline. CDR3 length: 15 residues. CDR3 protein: CASKFDRSGNNEQFF. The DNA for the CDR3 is TGTGCCAGCAAGTTCGACAGGTCAGGTAATAATGAGCAGTTCTTC.

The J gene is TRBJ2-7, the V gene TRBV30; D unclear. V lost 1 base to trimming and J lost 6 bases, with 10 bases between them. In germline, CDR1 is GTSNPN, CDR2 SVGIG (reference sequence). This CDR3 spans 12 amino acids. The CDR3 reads CAWSELNREQYF. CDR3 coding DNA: TGTGCCTGGAGTGAACTCAACCGCGAGCAGTACTTC.

DNA for the CDR3: TGTGCCAGCTCACCCCAGGATAATCAGCCCCAGCATTTT. Its translation is CASSPQDNQPQHF. The chain carries TRBV18 and TRBJ1-5; D is unclear. The length of the CDR3 is 13 residues. Trimming took 3 bases from V and 4 from J, leaving 7 bases between them. The germline V gene has CDR1 KGHSH and CDR2 LQKENI.

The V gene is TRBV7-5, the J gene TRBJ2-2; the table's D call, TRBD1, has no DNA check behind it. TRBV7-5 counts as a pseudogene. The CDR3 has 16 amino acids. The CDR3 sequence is CVRSIPGDANTGELFF. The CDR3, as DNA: TGTGTCAGAAGCATTCCAGGGGACGCGAACACCGGGGAGCTGTTTTTT.

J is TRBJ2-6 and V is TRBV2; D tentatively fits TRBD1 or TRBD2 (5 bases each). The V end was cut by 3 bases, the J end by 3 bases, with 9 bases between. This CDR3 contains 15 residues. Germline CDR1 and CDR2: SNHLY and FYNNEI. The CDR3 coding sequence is TGTGCCAGCAGTGAGATGGGGGTTGGGGCCAACGTCCTGACTTTC. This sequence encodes CASSEMGVGANVLTF. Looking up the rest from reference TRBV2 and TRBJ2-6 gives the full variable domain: EPEVTQTPSHQVTQMGQEVILRCVPISNHLYFYWYRQILGQKVEFLVSFYNNEISEKSEIFDDQFSVERPDGSNFTLKIRSTKLEDSAMYFCASSEMGVGANVLTFGAGSRLTVL.

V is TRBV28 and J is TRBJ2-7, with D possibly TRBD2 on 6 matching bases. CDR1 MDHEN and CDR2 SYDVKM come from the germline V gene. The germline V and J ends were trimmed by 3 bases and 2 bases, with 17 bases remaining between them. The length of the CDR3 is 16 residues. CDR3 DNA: TGTGCCAGCAGTTTGGGGGGAGTTGAACATACCTACGAGCAGTACTTC. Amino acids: CASSLGGVEHTYEQYF.

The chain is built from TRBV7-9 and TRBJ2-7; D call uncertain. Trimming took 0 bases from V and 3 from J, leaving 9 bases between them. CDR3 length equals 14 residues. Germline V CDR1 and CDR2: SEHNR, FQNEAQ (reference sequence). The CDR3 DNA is TGTGCCAGCAGCTTAGCGGCTTATAGCTACGAGCAGTACTTC. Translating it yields CASSLAAYSYEQYF.

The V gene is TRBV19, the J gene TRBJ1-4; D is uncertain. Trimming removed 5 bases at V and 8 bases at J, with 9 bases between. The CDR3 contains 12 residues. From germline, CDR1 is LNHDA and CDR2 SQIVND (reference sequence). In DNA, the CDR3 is TGTGCCAGTAGTCCCAGGTGGGAAAAACTGTTTTTT. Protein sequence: CASSPRWEKLFF. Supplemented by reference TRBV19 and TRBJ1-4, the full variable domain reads DGGITQSPKYLFRKEGQNVTLSCEQNLNHDAMYWYRQDPGQGLRLIYYSQIVNDFQKGDIAEGYSVSREKKESFPLTVTSAQKNPTAFYLCASSPRWEKLFFGSGTQLSVL.

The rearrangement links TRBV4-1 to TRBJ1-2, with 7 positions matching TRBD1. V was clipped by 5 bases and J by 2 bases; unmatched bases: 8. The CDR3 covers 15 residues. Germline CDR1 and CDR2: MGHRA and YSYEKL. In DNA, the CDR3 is TGCGCCAGCAGCGAAATCAGGGGGGGGAACTATGGCTACACCTTC. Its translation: CASSEIRGGNYGYTF.